Listed here are 18 T cell receptor beta chains from one sample, sequenced in a study of stem cell transplantation in POMP-related autoinflammatory disease. Profiling relied on immunoSEQ multiplex PCR, and the TCRdb table lists in-frame clones only, not all of them. The table has tens of thousands of clones, under 95% seen once; the top ten hold around 0.66%. The sequencing used CD4+ T cells from PBMCs, collected after stem cell transplantation. Source of these receptors: a human patient with POMP-related autoinflammation and immune dysregulation (PRAID). A subset of T cells may come from the graft donor.

The chain couples TRBV3-1 (or the pseudogene TRBV3-2) to TRBJ2-6, with 15 bases lining up with TRBD2. J gave up 1 base and V 1 base, and 2 bases lay outside the gene matches. From germline, CDR1 is LGHDT and CDR2 YNNKEL (reference sequence). The CDR3 runs 19 residues. CDR3 protein: CASSQGTSGGASGANVLTF. In DNA, the CDR3 is TGTGCCAGCAGCCAAGGGACTAGCGGGGGGGCATCTGGGGCCAACGTCCTGACTTTC.

This clone was seen once. The V and J genes are TRBV2 and TRBJ1-1; no definite D call. The V and J ends lost 8 bases and 0 bases respectively, with 10 bases between them. This CDR3 contains 13 residues. From germline, CDR1 is SNHLY and CDR2 FYNNEI. CDR3 sequence: CASGDQMNTEAFF. DNA of the CDR3: TGTGCCAGCGGAGACCAGATGAACACTGAAGCTTTCTTT.

The chain joins TRBV10-3 to TRBJ2-6; D is ambiguous. The CDR3 covers 16 residues. Deletions cut 0 bases from V and 2 bases from J, with 8 bases between. CDR1 is ENHRY, CDR2 SYGVKD, per germline. The DNA for the CDR3 is TGTGCCATCAGTGAGTCAAGGGTAGCTGGGGCCAACGTCCTGACTTTC. Amino acids: CAISESRVAGANVLTF.

This chain connects TRBV6-2 or TRBV6-3 to TRBJ1-3, with D tentatively TRBD1 (5 bases). Germline CDR1 reads MNHEY; CDR2 reads SVGEGT. V lost 4 bases and J 7 bases, leaving 20 bases between the germline ends. CDR3 length: 16 residues. The CDR3, as DNA: TGTGCCAGCAGTTCGTTACCCCTCGGGACCGGCAACACCATATATTTT. Translating gives CASSSLPLGTGNTIYF.

The chain joins TRBV2 to TRBJ2-6; D possibly corresponds to TRBD1 (5 bases). CDR1 and CDR2 (germline): SNHLY, FYNNEI. The V gene lost 2 bases and the J gene lost 2 bases, with 13 bases spanning the gap. This CDR3 contains 17 residues. CDR3 residues: CASSERSGNTGANVLTF. Here the CDR3 DNA reads TGTGCCAGCAGTGAACGGTCAGGGAATACTGGGGCCAACGTCCTGACTTTC.

The rearrangement links TRBV7-2 to TRBJ2-1, with D unresolved. The CDR3 length is 13 residues. Germline V gives CDR1 SGHTA, CDR2 FQGNSA. V was clipped by 5 bases and J by 16 bases, with 21 bases between them. The CDR3 nucleotides read TGTGCCAGCAGCCCTTCCCCGACCGAGACTCAATTCTTC. Translating gives CASSPSPTETQFF.

This rearrangement joins TRBV28 to TRBJ1-2; D is unclear. V shed 2 bases and J shed 8 bases, with 15 bases lying between them. Germline loops: CDR1 MDHEN, CDR2 SYDVKM. The CDR3 extends over 14 amino acids. The CDR3: CASSLSFAISGYTF. The CDR3 nucleotides read TGTGCCAGCAGTTTAAGCTTTGCGATCTCCGGCTACACCTTC.

The sample holds one count of this clone. The CDR3 DNA reads as TGTGCCAGCAAAAGACAGGGGAGCACAGATACGCAGTATTTT. This translates into CASKRQGSTDTQYF. V usage is TRBV5-4 and J usage is TRBJ2-3; 8 bases agree with TRBD1. Germline values: CDR1 SGHNT, CDR2 YYREEE (reference sequence). J lost 0 bases, V lost 6 bases, and 3 bases had no gene match. The CDR3 has 14 amino acids. The complete variable domain, with remaining parts taken from reference TRBV5-4 and TRBJ2-3, reads ETGVTQSPTHLIKTRGQQVTLRCSSQSGHNTVSWYQQALGQGPQFIFQYYREEENGRGNFPPRFSGLQFPNYSSELNVNALELDDSALYLCASKRQGSTDTQYFGPGTRLTVL.

V is TRBV6-5 and J is TRBJ1-6; 7 nucleotides match TRBD1. The CDR3 is 13 amino acids. Trimming at V came to 7 bases and at J to 6 bases, leaving 3 bases not matched to a gene. Germline CDR1 is MNHEY and CDR2 is SVGAGI. CDR3 protein: CASTTGRNSPLHF. The DNA of the CDR3 is TGTGCCAGCACGACAGGGCGTAATTCACCCCTCCACTTT.

This chain links TRBV28 with TRBJ2-1; either TRBD1 or TRBD2 may supply D (5 bases each). Between the trimmed V and J ends, which lost 2 bases and 9 bases, there was a span of 14 bases. CDR1 is MDHEN, CDR2 SYDVKM, per germline. This CDR3 is built from 14 residues. The CDR3 nucleotides read TGTGCCAGCAGTTTACCCCGAGGGGTGGGTGAGCAGTTCTTC. Translated: CASSLPRGVGEQFF.

This chain joins TRBV2 and TRBJ2-2, with D possibly being TRBD1 (6 bases). CDR1 is SNHLY and CDR2 is FYNNEI in the germline V gene. V dropped 6 bases and J dropped 6 bases, with 14 bases sitting between them. The CDR3 runs 14 residues. The DNA of the CDR3 is TGTGCCAGCAGAGGGGTTAAGGGGGCCGGGGAGCTGTTTTTT. Its translation: CASRGVKGAGELFF.

This chain connects TRBV27 to TRBJ2-2; D ambiguous. V was pared by 5 bases and J by 5 bases, with 15 bases between. CDR3 length equals 15 residues. The germline V gene has CDR1 MNHEY and CDR2 SMNVEV (reference sequence). The CDR3 sequence: CASSPIAQVTGELFF. The CDR3 region has the DNA TGTGCCAGCAGTCCTATCGCCCAGGTGACCGGGGAGCTGTTTTTT.

This clone was detected once. This chain joins TRBV9 and TRBJ2-1, with TRBD2 matching 8 bases. Trimming at V came to 4 bases and at J to 8 bases, leaving 5 bases not matched to a gene. CDR3 length: 13 residues. Per the germline V gene, CDR1 is SGDLS and CDR2 is YYNGEE. The chain's CDR3 is CASSRGLVDEQFF. Written as DNA, the CDR3 is TGTGCCAGCAGCAGGGGACTAGTTGATGAGCAGTTCTTC. Variable domain in full (rest from reference TRBV9 and TRBJ2-1): DSGVTQTPKHLITATGQRVTLRCSPRSGDLSVYWYQQSLDQGLQFLIQYYNGEERAKGNILERFSAQQFPDLHSELNLSSLELGDSALYFCASSRGLVDEQFFGPGTRLTVL.

V and J are TRBV5-1 and TRBJ1-4; D uncertain. Germline-derived CDR1 and CDR2 are SGHRS and YFSETQ. Trimming took 0 bases from V and 0 from J, leaving 6 bases between them. The CDR3 consists of 15 residues. The CDR3 DNA sequence: TGCGCCAGCAGCTTGGGGCATACAACTAATGAAAAACTGTTTTTT. Protein: CASSLGHTTNEKLFF.

The CDR3 spells CASSYGYSNQPQHF. Written as DNA, the CDR3 is TGTGCCAGCAGTTACGGGTATAGCAATCAGCCCCAGCATTTT. The chain is built from TRBV6-5 and TRBJ1-5; D gene uncertain. This CDR3 is built from 14 residues. Germline V gene data show CDR1 as MNHEY and CDR2 as SVGAGI. V shed 2 bases and J shed 0 bases, with 5 bases lying between them.

The rearrangement joins TRBV7-9 to TRBJ2-3; 9 nucleotides match TRBD1. CDR3 length equals 18 residues. V shed 1 base, J shed 4 bases, and the junction held 12 bases outside the gene matches. Germline V gene data show CDR1 as SEHNR and CDR2 as FQNEAQ (reference sequence). The CDR3 region is CASSLGYQVGQGSDTQYF. The CDR3 DNA sequence: TGTGCCAGCAGCTTAGGTTATCAGGTGGGACAGGGCTCAGATACGCAGTATTTT.

V and J are TRBV27 and TRBJ2-3; tentative D call: TRBD2 (6 bases). With 5 bases removed from V and 6 bases from J, the gap between germline ends came to 18 bases. The CDR3 is 15 amino acids. Germline V gene sequence: CDR1 MNHEY, CDR2 SMNVEV (reference sequence). The chain's CDR3 is CASSPRRGKVDTQYF. CDR3 bases: TGTGCCAGCAGTCCAAGGAGGGGCAAAGTGGATACGCAGTATTTT.

The table lists this clone with a few counts. The chain recombines TRBV19 with TRBJ1-5; the match to TRBD1 covers 7 bases. This CDR3 has 15 residues. V lost 5 bases, J lost 6 bases, and 10 bases stayed unmatched. The germline gives CDR1 LNHDA, CDR2 SQIVND (reference sequence). For the CDR3, the DNA is TGTGCCAGTAGTCCCGAGACAGGGTTCCTTCAGCCCCAGCATTTT. Translating gives CASSPETGFLQPQHF.